This TCR beta chain came from a study of T cells in Graves' hyperthyroidism and ophthalmopathy. Patients with ophthalmopathy all had a Clinical Activity Score of at least 3, a NOSPECS grade of at least 4 and duration under 3 months. Diagnosis relied on clinical symptoms, serum thyroxine and TRAb, thyroid ultrasound and orbital computed tomography. The PBMCs were sourced from fresh peripheral blood (around 9.3 ml). V was pared by 1 base and J by 5 bases, with 14 bases between. CDR3 length: 15 amino acids. The germline V gene encodes CDR1 LNHNV and CDR2 YYDKDF (reference sequence). TCR beta CDR3 sequences were amplified from RNA transcripts. Using the HTBI primer set, a first-round RT-PCR was run on the TCR CDR3. TCRdb passed the multiplex PCR reads through MiXCR, listing each CDR3 protein once. The sample includes about 530,000 distinct CDR3 sequences, approximately 17% seen only once; the top ten take around 17%.

This clonotype occurred once. V usage is TRBV15 and J usage is TRBJ2-5; no clear D. This TCR was recovered from a woman younger than 30 with Graves' ophthalmopathy. Sequences were obtained from blood. The CDR3 coding sequence is TGTGCCACCAGCAGAGGTGTAAGGGTGAGGGAGACCCAGTACTTC. Its translation is CATSRGVRVRETQYF.